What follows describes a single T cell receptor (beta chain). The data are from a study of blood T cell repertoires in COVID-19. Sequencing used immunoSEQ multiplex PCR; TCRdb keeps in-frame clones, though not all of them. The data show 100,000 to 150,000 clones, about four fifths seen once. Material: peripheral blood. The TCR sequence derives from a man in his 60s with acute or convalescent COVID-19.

CDR3: CASSPSYGRNWEEQYF. The CDR3 DNA follows: TGTGCCAGCAGCCCCTCGTATGGGCGGAATTGGGAGGAGCAGTACTTC. V and J are TRBV9 and TRBJ2-7; D is perhaps TRBD2 (5 bases). The CDR3 runs 16 residues. Germline CDR1 reads SGDLS; CDR2 reads YYNGEE. V was cut by 4 bases and J by 7 bases, with 24 bases left in between.